One and the same sample provided the 15 T cell receptor beta chains below, sequenced in a study of blood T cell repertoires in COVID-19. Profiling relied on immunoSEQ multiplex PCR, and the TCRdb table lists in-frame clones only, not all of them. The table lists approximately 76,000 clones, approximately 86% of them singletons. The sample taken for sequencing was peripheral blood. The receptors were sampled from a woman aged 55-75 years with acute or convalescent COVID-19.

V is TRBV24-1 and J is TRBJ2-2; perhaps TRBD1 as D (7 bases). Trimming took off 3 bases at V and 4 bases at J, with 17 bases between the two ends. This CDR3 has 17 residues. CDR1 and CDR2 from the germline V gene are KGHDR and SFDVKD. CDR3 sequence: CATSDGGQTGSTGELFF. The CDR3 DNA is TGTGCCACCAGTGATGGGGGGCAGACAGGGAGCACCGGGGAGCTGTTTTTT.

The rearrangement joins TRBV10-1 to TRBJ2-7; TRBD1 matches 8 bases. This CDR3 comprises 13 residues. V was clipped by 6 bases and J by 6 bases; unmatched bases: 7. Germline V lookup: CDR1 WNHNN, CDR2 SYGVQD (reference sequence). CDR3 nucleotides: TGCGCCAGCAGGGGGACAGGCCCGTCCGAGCAGTACTTC. This codes for CASRGTGPSEQYF.

The chain employs TRBV28 and TRBJ2-1; no clear D gene. Germline CDR1 and CDR2: MDHEN and SYDVKM. The CDR3 totals 11 residues. V lost 5 bases, J lost 9 bases, and 8 bases lay in between. DNA for the CDR3: TGTGCCAGCAGTCCAGGTGGTGAGCAGTTCTTC. Its translation: CASSPGGEQFF. The whole variable domain, remainder taken from reference TRBV28 and TRBJ2-1, is DVKVTQSSRYLVKRTGEKVFLECVQDMDHENMFWYRQDPGLGLRLIYFSYDVKMKEKGDIPEGYSVSREKKERFSLILESASTNQTSMYLCASSPGGEQFFGPGTRLTVL.

The gene calls are TRBV11-2 and TRBJ2-5; a weak D match, TRBD2 (7 bases). This CDR3 has 16 residues. Trimming removed 0 bases from V and 1 base from J, with 12 bases in between. Germline CDR1 is SGHAT and CDR2 is FQNNGV. The CDR3 DNA reads TGTGCCAGCAGCTTAGAGAGGGGGGGGCCCCAAGAGACCCAGTACTTC. This sequence encodes CASSLERGGPQETQYF.

The gene calls are TRBV11-3 and TRBJ2-1; 7 nucleotides align to TRBD1. With V trimmed by 5 bases and J by 4 bases, 5 bases remained unmatched. The CDR3 runs to 14 residues. From germline, CDR1 is SGHNT and CDR2 YENEEA. The CDR3: CASSAGTAYNEQFF. Written as DNA, the CDR3 is TGTGCCAGCAGCGCCGGGACAGCATACAATGAGCAGTTCTTC.

This chain connects TRBV7-3 to TRBJ2-1, with D possibly TRBD2 on 6 matching bases. The CDR3 runs 14 residues. Germline CDR1 and CDR2: SGHTA and FQGTGA. The ends were cut back, 5 bases at V and 4 bases at J, with 12 bases in the middle. CDR3: CASSASGGYNEQFF. The CDR3 nucleotides read TGTGCCAGCAGCGCCTCCGGGGGATACAATGAGCAGTTCTTC. Full variable domain (outside the CDR3, taken from reference TRBV7-3 and TRBJ2-1): GAGVSQTPSNKVTEKGKYVELRCDPISGHTALYWYRQSLGQGPEFLIYFQGTGAADDSGLPNDRFFAVRPEGSVSTLKIQRTERGDSAVYLCASSASGGYNEQFFGPGTRLTVL.

The chain combines TRBV7-9 with TRBJ1-2, with D possibly matching TRBD1 (5 bases). The CDR3 consists of 15 residues. V was trimmed by 4 bases and J by 3 bases, leaving 15 bases between them. Germline-derived CDR1 and CDR2 are SEHNR and FQNEAQ (reference sequence). CDR3 DNA: TGTGCCAGCAGCTACGGACCGCCCAGGGACTATGGCTACACCTTC. Translating gives CASSYGPPRDYGYTF. The complete variable domain, with remaining parts taken from reference TRBV7-9 and TRBJ1-2, reads DTGVSQNPRHKITKRGQNVTFRCDPISEHNRLYWYRQTLGQGPEFLTYFQNEAQLEKSRLLSDRFSAERPKGSFSTLEIQRTEQGDSAMYLCASSYGPPRDYGYTFGSGTRLTVV.

The chain couples TRBV6-2 or TRBV6-3 to TRBJ2-2; TRBD2 matches at 12 bases. Germline CDR1 and CDR2: MNHEY and SVGEGT. The CDR3 is 15 residues long. V lost 4 bases to trimming and J lost 5 bases; unmatched junction nucleotides: 2. CDR3 protein: CASSWTSGATGELFF. CDR3 coding DNA: TGTGCCAGCAGTTGGACTAGCGGGGCAACCGGGGAGCTGTTTTTT.

The rearrangement links TRBV6-5 to TRBJ1-6; D is ambiguous. The V end lost 7 bases, the J end lost 9 bases, and 19 bases lay between the germline ends. Germline V CDR1 and CDR2: MNHEY, SVGAGI. This CDR3 is 15 amino acids long. The CDR3 bases are TGTGCCAGCAAATCGAGGAGGGTCCCATTTTCACCCCTCCACTTT. It specifies CASKSRRVPFSPLHF.

The rearrangement joins TRBV19 to TRBJ1-4; the D gene is possibly TRBD1 (6 bases). The germline V gene has CDR1 LNHDA and CDR2 SQIVND (reference sequence). The CDR3 covers 17 residues. V was pared by 3 bases and J by 3 bases, with 17 bases between. The CDR3 DNA reads TGTGCCAGTAGTATGGGTTTTCGGGGACAAGCTAATGAAAAACTGTTTTTT. It is translated as CASSMGFRGQANEKLFF.

The chain links TRBV7-7 to TRBJ2-3, with TRBD2 matching over 9 bases. The germline gives CDR1 SSHAT, CDR2 FNYEAQ (reference sequence). The CDR3 covers 16 residues. The trim removed 1 base at V and 4 bases at J, leaving 6 bases unmatched. CDR3 nucleotides: TGTGCCAGCAGCTTAGGGGCGGCGGGGGGGGCAGATACGCAGTATTTT. Its protein product is CASSLGAAGGADTQYF.

The V call is TRBV27, the J call TRBJ1-6; 8 nucleotides line up with TRBD1. Unmatched junction bases numbered 8, after V lost 6 bases and J lost 10 bases. This CDR3 has 14 residues. Germline CDR1 MNHEY, CDR2 SMNVEV (reference sequence). DNA of the CDR3: TGTGCCAGCAGGTTGACAGGGGAGGAATCACCCCTCCACTTT. This codes for CASRLTGEESPLHF.

This chain connects TRBV9 to TRBJ1-2; tentative D call: TRBD1 (5 bases). In germline, CDR1 is SGDLS, CDR2 YYNGEE. The V end was cut by 2 bases, the J end by 2 bases, with 10 bases between. The CDR3 has 14 residues. The CDR3 DNA reads as TGTGCCAGCAGCGTTCAGGGCGGAAACTATGGCTACACCTTC. Translating it yields CASSVQGGNYGYTF.

The chain employs TRBV6-1 and TRBJ1-1; D is unclear. The V and J ends lost 1 base and 5 bases respectively, with 5 bases between them. This CDR3 region has 12 residues. Per the germline V gene, CDR1 is MNHNS and CDR2 is SASEGT. The CDR3 here is CASSEVVTEAFF. CDR3 in DNA: TGTGCCAGCAGTGAAGTAGTGACTGAAGCTTTCTTT.

This chain joins TRBV7-2 and TRBJ2-3; the match to TRBD2 covers 12 bases. There are 15 residues in the CDR3. The ends lost 3 bases at V and 5 bases at J; junction bases unmatched: 3. The germline CDR1 and CDR2 sequences are SGHTA and FQGNSA. DNA for the CDR3: TGTGCCAGCAGCTTTCTAGCGGGGGGGCTAGATACGCAGTATTTT. This codes for CASSFLAGGLDTQYF.